This TCR beta chain was captured in a study of cytomegalovirus exposure and HLA in healthy donors. Findings and limits, study-wide: Highly shared sequence variants in one cluster were likely a sequencing artifact.

Use of 60 Vbeta and 13 Jbeta primers characterized the PCR. Here immunoSEQ multiplex PCR was the method, and the copy in TCRdb shows in-frame clones only, minus some. The sample records fewer than 100,000 clones, roughly 80% being singletons. As for this clone: The antigen is not known.

The material sequenced was PBMCs. The receptor was derived from a woman in her sixties or seventies in good health and CMV-seronegative.

The DNA for the CDR3 is TGTGCCAGCAGCTTGGTTGGGGGCGCGGCTTTCTTT. As protein: CASSLVGGAAFF. The J gene is TRBJ1-1, the V gene TRBV5-6; tentative D call: TRBD1 (6 bases). There are 12 residues in the CDR3. Germline V CDR1 and CDR2: SGHDT, YYEEEE. V dropped 0 bases and J dropped 11 bases, with 11 bases sitting between them.